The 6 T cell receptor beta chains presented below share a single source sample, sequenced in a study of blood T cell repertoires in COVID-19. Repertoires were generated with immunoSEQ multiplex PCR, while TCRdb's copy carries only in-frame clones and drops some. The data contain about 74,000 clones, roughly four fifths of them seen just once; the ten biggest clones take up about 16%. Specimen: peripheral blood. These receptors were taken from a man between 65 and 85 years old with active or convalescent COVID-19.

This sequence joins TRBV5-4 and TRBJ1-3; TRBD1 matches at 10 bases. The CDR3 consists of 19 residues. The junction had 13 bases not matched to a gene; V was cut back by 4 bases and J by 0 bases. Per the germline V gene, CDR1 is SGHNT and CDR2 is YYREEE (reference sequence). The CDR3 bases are TGTGCCAGCAGCAAAGGAGCCGGGACAGGGGTCCACTCTGGAAACACCATATATTTT. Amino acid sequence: CASSKGAGTGVHSGNTIYF.

The CDR3 nucleotides are TGTGCCTGGAGTGCCCCTACAGGGGGATACACTGAAGCTTTCTTT. Protein product: CAWSAPTGGYTEAFF. J is TRBJ1-1 and V is TRBV30; 8 bases align to TRBD1. The germline V gene has CDR1 GTSNPN and CDR2 SVGIG (reference sequence). The CDR3 extends over 15 amino acids. Trimming at V came to 1 base and at J to 3 bases, leaving 7 bases not matched to a gene.

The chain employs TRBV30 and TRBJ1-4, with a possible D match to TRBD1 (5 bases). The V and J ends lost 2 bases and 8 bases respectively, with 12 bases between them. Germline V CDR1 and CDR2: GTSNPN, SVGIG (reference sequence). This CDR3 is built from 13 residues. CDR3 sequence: CAWSWRGGEKLFF. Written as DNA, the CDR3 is TGTGCCTGGAGTTGGAGGGGAGGAGAAAAACTGTTTTTT.

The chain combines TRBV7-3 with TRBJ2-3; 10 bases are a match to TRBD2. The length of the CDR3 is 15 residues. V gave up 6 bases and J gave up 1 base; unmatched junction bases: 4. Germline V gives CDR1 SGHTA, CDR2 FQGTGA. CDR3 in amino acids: CASSPSGGGTDTQYF. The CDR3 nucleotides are TGTGCCAGCAGTCCCAGCGGGGGGGGCACAGATACGCAGTATTTT.

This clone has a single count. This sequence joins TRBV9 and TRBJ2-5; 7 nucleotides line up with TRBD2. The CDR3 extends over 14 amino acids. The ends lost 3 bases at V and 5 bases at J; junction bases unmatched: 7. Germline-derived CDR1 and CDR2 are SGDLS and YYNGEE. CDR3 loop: CASSGVSGRETQYF. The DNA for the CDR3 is TGTGCCAGCAGCGGGGTTAGCGGGCGGGAGACCCAGTACTTC.

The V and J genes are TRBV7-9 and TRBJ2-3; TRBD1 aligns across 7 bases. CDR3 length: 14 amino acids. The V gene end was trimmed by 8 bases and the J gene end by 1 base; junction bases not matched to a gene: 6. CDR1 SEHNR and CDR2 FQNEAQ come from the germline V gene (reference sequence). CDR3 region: CASARDSGTDTQYF. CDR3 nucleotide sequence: TGTGCCAGCGCAAGGGACAGCGGCACAGATACGCAGTATTTT.